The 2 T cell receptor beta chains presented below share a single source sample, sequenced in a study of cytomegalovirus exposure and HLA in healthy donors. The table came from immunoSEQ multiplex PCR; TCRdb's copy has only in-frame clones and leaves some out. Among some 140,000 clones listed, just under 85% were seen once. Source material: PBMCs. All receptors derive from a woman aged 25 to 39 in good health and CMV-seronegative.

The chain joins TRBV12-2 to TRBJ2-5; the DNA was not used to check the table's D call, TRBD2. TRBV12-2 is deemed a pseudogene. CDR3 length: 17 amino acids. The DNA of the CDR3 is TGTGCAAGTCGCTTAGCCCCCGAGCGGGGGAACCAAGAGACCCAGTACTTC. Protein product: CASRLAPERGNQETQYF.

The CDR3 sequence: CASSLTSGGEDYEQYF. The CDR3 DNA is TGTGCCAGCAGTTTAACTAGCGGGGGAGAAGACTACGAGCAGTACTTC. The chain has TRBV27 and TRBJ2-7, with 11 bases lining up with TRBD2. The J segment lost 3 bases and the V segment lost 2 bases, leaving 6 bases of the junction unmatched. The CDR3 spans 16 residues. Per germline, CDR1 MNHEY and CDR2 SMNVEV (reference sequence).